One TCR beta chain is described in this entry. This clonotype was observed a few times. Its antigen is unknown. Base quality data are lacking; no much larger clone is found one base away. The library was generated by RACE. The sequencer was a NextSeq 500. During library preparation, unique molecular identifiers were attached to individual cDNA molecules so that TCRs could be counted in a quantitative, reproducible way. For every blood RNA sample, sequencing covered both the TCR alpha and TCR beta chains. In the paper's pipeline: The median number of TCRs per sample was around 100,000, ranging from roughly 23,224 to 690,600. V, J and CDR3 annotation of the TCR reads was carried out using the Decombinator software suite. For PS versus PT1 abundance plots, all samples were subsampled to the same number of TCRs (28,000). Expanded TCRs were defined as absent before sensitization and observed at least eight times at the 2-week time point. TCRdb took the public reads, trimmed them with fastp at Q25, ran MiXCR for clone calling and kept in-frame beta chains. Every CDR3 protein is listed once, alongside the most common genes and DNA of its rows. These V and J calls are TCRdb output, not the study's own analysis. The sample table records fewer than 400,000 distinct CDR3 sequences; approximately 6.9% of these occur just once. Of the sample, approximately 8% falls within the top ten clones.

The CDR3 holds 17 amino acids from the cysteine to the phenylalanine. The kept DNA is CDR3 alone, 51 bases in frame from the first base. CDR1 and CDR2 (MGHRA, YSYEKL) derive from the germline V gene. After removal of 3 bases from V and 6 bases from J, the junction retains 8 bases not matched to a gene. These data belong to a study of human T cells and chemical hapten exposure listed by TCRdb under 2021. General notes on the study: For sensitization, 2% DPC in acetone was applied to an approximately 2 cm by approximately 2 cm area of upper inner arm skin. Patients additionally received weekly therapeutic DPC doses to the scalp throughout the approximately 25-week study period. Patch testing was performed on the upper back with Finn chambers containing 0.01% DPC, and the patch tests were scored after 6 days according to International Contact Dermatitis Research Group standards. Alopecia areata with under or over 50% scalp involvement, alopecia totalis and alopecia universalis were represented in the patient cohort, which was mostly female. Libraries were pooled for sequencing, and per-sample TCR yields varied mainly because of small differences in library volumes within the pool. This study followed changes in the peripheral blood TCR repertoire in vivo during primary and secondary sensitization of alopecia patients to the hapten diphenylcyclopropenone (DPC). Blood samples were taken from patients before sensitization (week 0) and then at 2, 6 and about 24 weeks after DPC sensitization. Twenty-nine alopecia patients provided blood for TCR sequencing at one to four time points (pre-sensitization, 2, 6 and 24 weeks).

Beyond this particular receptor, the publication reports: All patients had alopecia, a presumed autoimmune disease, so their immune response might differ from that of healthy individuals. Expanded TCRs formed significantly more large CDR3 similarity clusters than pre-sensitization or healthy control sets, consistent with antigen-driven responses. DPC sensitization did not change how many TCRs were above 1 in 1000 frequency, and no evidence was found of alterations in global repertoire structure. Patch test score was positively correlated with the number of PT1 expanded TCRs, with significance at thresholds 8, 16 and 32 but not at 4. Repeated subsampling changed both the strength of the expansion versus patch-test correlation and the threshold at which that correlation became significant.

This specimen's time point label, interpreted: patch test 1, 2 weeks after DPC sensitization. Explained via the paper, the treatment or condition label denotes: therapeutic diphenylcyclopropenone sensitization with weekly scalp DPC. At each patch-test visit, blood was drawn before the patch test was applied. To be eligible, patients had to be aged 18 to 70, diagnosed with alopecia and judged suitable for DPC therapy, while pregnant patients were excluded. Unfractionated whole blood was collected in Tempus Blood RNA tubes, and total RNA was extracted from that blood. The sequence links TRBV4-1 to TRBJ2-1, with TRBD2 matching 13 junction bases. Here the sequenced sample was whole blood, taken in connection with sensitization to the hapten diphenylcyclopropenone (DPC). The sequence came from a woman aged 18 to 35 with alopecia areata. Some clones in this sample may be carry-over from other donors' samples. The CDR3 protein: CASSQGIGLAGVNEQFF. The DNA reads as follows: TGCGCCAGCAGCCAGGGGATCGGACTAGCGGGGGTCAATGAGCAGTTCTTC.